Listed here is a single T cell receptor (beta chain). Its antigen is not yet known. No qualities accompany the bases; no much larger clone lies one base away. The data were obtained in a study of blood T cell repertoires in COVID-19 (dated by TCRdb to 2018 to 2021). Looking at the study overall: Samples covering the acute and convalescent phases of COVID-19 were provided by collaborators in the United States, Italy and Spain. A de-identified subject ID, COVID-19 status, age in years and sex were almost always included in the sample metadata. Where available, HLA class I and class II types were taken from metadata supplied by the sample provider and were not determined by assay-based typing. Samples were obtained from the ongoing ImmuneRACE study (first 160 participants) and from over a thousand subjects provided by 6 global collaborators. The repertoires were made available in a free public database intended to serve as a resource for research on the immune response to SARS-CoV-2. The material from the prospective study consisted of cDNA or gDNA derived from T cells, B-cell-depleted T cells, or PBMCs. The dataset comprised deeply sampled blood TCRbeta repertoires from subjects exposed to, actively infected with, or recovered from COVID-19.

TCRbeta CDR3 regions were amplified from genomic DNA by means of the immunoSEQ Assay, a bias-controlled multiplex PCR. Concerning the study's data processing: Within the assay, amplification of reference gene primers was used to estimate how many nucleated cells each sample contained. To quantify the absolute abundance of each unique TCRbeta CDR3 rearrangement, sequence reads were collapsed and filtered. For each sample, productive Simpson clonality was calculated by taking the square root of Simpson's diversity index across productive rearrangements. TCRdb took over this immuneACCESS table, retaining in-frame rearrangements with V and J assigned. Such tables are incomplete; in checked studies, under half of the missing clones stem from an unresolved V gene, and the remainder is unexplained. V and J calls and clone size are those listed in that table; D and trimming were worked out from the DNA. This sample holds a few hundred thousand clones; roughly 87% were observed only once. Clones ranked in the top ten supply more than 8.5% of the sample.

Enrolling through a virtual design, the prospective study's participants ranged in age from roughly 18 to 89 years and lived across 20 to 25 United States geographic areas. In the prospective study, cohorts were assigned on the basis of participant-reported clinical history obtained from a screening survey and a study questionnaire. Recovered participants in ImmuneRACE Cohort 3 were defined by two consecutive negative NP/OP PCR tests, clearance by a healthcare professional, or resolution of symptoms. In the prospective study, whole blood, serum and a nasopharyngeal or oropharyngeal swab were collected from each participant by mobile phlebotomists. Prospective study participants could optionally give additional blood draws and questionnaires over an approximately two-month period. Before DNA extraction, prospective study blood samples were shipped either frozen or at room temperature. The paper's findings and limits, for the study overall: Clinical and demographic metadata were provided uncurated, with the amount varying by source and participant.

The source material was PBMCs or T cells enriched from blood (not recorded which). The TCR comes from a woman between 18 and 29 years old who had recovered from COVID-19.

The CDR3 region: CASSYVWSTEAFF. At the DNA level, the sequence is TGTGCCAGCAGTTACGTTTGGAGCACTGAAGCTTTCTTT. The V and J genes are TRBV6-5 and TRBJ1-1; no D gene can be assigned with confidence. CDR1 MNHEY and CDR2 SVGAGI were looked up in the germline V gene. Trimming at the junction amounts to 2 bases on V and 4 bases on J, and the germline ends lie 8 bases apart. The CDR3 spans 13 residues, from the cysteine through the phenylalanine. Solely the CDR3 DNA is kept, with 39 bases framed from the first base.